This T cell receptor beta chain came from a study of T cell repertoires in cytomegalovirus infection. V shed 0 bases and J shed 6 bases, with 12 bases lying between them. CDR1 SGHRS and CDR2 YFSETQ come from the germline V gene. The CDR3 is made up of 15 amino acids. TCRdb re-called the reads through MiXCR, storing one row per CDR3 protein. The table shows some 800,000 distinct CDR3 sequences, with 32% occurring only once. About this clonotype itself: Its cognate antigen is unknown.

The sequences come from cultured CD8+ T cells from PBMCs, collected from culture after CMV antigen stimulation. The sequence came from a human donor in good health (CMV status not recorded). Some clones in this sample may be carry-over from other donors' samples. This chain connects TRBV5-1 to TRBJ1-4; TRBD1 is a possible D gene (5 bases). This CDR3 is CASSLASGRDEKLFF. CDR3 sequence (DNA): TGCGCCAGCAGCTTGGCTTCAGGGAGGGATGAAAAACTGTTTTTT. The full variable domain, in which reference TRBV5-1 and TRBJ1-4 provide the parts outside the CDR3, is KAGVTQTPRYLIKTRGQQVTLSCSPISGHRSVSWYQQTPGQGLQFLFEYFSETQRNKGNFPGRFSGRQFSNSRSEMNVSTLELGDSALYLCASSLASGRDEKLFFGSGTQLSVL.